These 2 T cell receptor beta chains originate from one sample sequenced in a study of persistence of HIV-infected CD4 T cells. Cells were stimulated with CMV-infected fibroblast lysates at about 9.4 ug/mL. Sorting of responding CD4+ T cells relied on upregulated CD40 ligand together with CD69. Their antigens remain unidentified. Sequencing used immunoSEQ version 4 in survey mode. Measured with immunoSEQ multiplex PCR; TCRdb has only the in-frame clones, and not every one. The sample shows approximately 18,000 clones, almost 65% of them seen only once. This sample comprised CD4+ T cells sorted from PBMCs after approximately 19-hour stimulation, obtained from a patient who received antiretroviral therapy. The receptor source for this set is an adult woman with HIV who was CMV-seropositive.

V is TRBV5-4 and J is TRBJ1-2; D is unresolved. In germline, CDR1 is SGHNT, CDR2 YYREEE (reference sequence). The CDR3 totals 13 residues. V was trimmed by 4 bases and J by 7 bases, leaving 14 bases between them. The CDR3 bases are TGTGCCAGCAGCCAGCCCCGAGCCCTTGGCTACACCTTC. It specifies CASSQPRALGYTF.

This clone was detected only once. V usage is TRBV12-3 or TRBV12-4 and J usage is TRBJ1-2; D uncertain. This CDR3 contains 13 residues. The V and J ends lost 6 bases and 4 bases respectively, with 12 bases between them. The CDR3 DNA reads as TGTGCCAGCAGGGGCAGGAGAACCTATGGCTACACCTTC. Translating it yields CASRGRRTYGYTF.